This TCR beta chain was sequenced during a study of T cell repertoires in cytomegalovirus infection. CDR3 length: 15 amino acids. The ends were cut back, 6 bases at V and 8 bases at J, with 22 bases in the middle. CDR1 LNHDA and CDR2 SQIVND come from the germline V gene (reference sequence). About this clonotype itself: Its antigen is currently unknown.

Study conclusions and caveats: The study found HLA-C-restricted CMV-specific TCR beta clonotypes dominating the ex vivo response. Of the TCR beta families, the public ones yielded a cumulative frequency that identified carriers of CMV plus the relevant HLA.

TCRdb reanalysed the reads using MiXCR and keeps one entry per CDR3 protein. The data contain under 200,000 distinct CDR3 sequences, roughly 9% of them seen just once; the ten biggest clones take up roughly 5.1%. The receptor's source is a human donor in good health (CMV status not recorded). Some clones in this sample may be carry-over from other donors' samples. Material for sequencing was PBMCs. The chain uses TRBV19 and TRBJ1-2, with a tentative D call TRBD1 (5 bases). The CDR3 sequence: CASRDLRQSRGGYTF. Written as DNA, the CDR3 is TGTGCCAGTAGAGATCTCCGACAGTCCCGAGGGGGCTACACCTTC.